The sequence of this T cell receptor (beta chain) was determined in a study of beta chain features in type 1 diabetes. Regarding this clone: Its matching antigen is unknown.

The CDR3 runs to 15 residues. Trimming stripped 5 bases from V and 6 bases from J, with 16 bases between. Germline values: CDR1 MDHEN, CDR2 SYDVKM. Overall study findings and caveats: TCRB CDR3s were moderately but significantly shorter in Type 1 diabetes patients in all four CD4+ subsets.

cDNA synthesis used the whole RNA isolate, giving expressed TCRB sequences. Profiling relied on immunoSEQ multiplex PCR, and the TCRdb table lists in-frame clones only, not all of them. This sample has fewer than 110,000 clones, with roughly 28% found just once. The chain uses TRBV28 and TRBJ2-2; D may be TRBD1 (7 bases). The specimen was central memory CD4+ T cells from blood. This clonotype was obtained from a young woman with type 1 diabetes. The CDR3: CASSLIDRDSGELFF. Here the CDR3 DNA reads TGTGCCAGCAGTCTTATCGACAGGGACTCCGGGGAGCTGTTTTTT.